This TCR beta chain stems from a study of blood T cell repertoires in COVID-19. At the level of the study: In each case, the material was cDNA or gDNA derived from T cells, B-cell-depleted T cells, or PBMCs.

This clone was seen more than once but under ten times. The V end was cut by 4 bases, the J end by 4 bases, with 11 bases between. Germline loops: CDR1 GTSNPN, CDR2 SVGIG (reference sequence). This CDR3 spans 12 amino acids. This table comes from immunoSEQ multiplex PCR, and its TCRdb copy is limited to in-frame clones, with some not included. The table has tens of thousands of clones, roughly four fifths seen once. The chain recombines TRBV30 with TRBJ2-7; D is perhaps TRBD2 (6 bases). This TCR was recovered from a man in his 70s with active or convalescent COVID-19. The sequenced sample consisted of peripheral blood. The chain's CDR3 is CAWTPGGYEQYF. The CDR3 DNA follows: TGTGCCTGGACCCCTGGGGGGTACGAGCAGTACTTC.